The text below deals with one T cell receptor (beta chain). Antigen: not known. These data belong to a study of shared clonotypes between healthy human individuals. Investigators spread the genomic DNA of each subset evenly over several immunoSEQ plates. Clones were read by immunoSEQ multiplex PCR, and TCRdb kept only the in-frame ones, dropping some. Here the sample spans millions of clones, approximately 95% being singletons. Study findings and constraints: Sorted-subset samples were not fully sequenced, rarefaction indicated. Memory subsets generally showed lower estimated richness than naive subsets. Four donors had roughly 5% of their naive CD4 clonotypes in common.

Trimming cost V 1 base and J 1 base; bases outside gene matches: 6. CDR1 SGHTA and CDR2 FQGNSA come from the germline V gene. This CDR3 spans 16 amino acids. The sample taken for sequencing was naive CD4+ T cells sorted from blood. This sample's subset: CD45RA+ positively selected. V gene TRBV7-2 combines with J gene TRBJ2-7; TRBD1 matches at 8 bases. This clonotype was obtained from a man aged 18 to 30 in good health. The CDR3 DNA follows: TGTGCCAGCAGCTTAGAGACAGGGGTTCTTTCCTACGAGCAGTACTTC. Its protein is CASSLETGVLSYEQYF. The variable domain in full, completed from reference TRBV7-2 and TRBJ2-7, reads GAGVSQSPSNKVTEKGKDVELRCDPISGHTALYWYRQSLGQGLEFLIYFQGNSAPDKSGLPSDRFSAERTGGSVSTLTIQRTQQEDSAVYLCASSLETGVLSYEQYFGPGTRLTVT.